This T cell receptor (beta chain) was captured in a study of T-cell reconstitution after alpha-beta-depleted transplantation in children. Unique molecular identifiers were built into the TCRbeta library. TCRdb re-called the PCR reads with MiXCR, one entry per CDR3 protein. The sample includes a few hundred thousand distinct CDR3 sequences, about a fifth of them seen just once. CDR1 SQVTM and CDR2 ANQGSEA come from the germline V gene. Trimming removed 1 base at V and 5 bases at J, with 11 bases between. This CDR3 comprises 13 residues. The sequencing used PBMCs from the stem cell graft donor, collected from the stem cell graft. The J gene is TRBJ2-5, the V gene TRBV29-1; a weak D match, TRBD1 (6 bases). This clonotype was sampled from a human donor who donated a stem cell graft to a child with acute myeloid leukemia. As DNA, the CDR3 is TGCAGCGTTGAAGTACAGGGTGGGGAGACCCAGTACTTC. Its translation is CSVEVQGGETQYF.